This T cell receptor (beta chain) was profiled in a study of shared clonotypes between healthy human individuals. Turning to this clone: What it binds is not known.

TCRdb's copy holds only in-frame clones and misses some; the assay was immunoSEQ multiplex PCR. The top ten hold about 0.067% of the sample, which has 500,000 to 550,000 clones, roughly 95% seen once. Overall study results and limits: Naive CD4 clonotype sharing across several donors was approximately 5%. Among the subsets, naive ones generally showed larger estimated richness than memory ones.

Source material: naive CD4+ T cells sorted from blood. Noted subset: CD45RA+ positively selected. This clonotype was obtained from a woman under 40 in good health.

CDR3 in DNA: TGTGCCAGCAGCGGGGGTGGACAGCCGAACACCGGGGAGCTGTTTTTT. It specifies CASSGGGQPNTGELFF. J is TRBJ2-2 and V is TRBV11-3; tentative D call: TRBD1 (6 bases). With 5 bases removed from V and 0 bases from J, the gap between germline ends came to 13 bases. This CDR3 comprises 16 residues. Germline CDR1 SGHNT, CDR2 YENEEA. Combining the CDR3 with reference TRBV11-3 and TRBJ2-2 gives the whole variable domain EAGVVQSPRYKIIEKKQPVAFWCNPISGHNTLYWYLQNLGQGPELLIRYENEEAVDDSQLPKDRFSAERLKGVDSTLKIQPAELGDSAVYLCASSGGGQPNTGELFFGEGSRLTVL.